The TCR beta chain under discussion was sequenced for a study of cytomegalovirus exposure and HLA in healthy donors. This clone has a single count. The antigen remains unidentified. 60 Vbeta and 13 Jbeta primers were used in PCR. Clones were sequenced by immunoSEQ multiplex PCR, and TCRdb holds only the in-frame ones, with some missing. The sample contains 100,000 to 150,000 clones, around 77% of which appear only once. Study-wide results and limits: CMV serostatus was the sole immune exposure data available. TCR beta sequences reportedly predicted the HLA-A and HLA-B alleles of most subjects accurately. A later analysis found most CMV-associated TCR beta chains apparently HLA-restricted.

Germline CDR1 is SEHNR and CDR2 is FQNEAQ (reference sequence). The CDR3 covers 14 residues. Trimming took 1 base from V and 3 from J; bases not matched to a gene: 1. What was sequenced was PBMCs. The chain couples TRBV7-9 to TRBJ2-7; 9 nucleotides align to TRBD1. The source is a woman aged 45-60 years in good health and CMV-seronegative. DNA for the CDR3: TGTGCCAGCAGCTTAGGGACAGGGGTCTACGAGCAGTACTTC. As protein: CASSLGTGVYEQYF.